A single sample is the source of the 4 T cell receptor beta chains below, sequenced in a study of blood T cell repertoires in COVID-19. Produced via immunoSEQ multiplex PCR; TCRdb's table is partial and in-frame only. The sample contains approximately 52,000 clones, 90% of which appear only once. The sequenced material came from peripheral blood. The receptor source for this set is a human donor in a cohort sampled during active COVID-19.

This clone was recorded once. This chain uses TRBV7-8 with TRBJ2-1, with TRBD2 as a possible D gene (5 bases). The CDR3 contains 15 residues. V lost 1 base to trimming and J lost 4 bases, with 11 bases between them. Germline V gives CDR1 SGHVS, CDR2 FQNEAQ. CDR3 protein: CASSLGLRVYNEQFF. The CDR3 DNA sequence: TGTGCCAGCAGCTTAGGGTTGCGGGTATACAATGAGCAGTTCTTC.

This rearrangement joins TRBV27 to TRBJ2-5; D remains ambiguous. The V gene's germline CDR1 is MNHEY and CDR2 SMNVEV (reference sequence). V lost 3 bases and J 5 bases, leaving 4 bases between the germline ends. There are 11 residues in the CDR3. CDR3 sequence (DNA): TGTGCCAGCAGTTTTGCGGAGACCCAGTACTTC. This sequence encodes CASSFAETQYF.

The V and J genes are TRBV27 and TRBJ2-1; 10 bases are a match to TRBD2. The CDR3 loop spans 16 amino acids. Germline-derived CDR1 and CDR2 are MNHEY and SMNVEV (reference sequence). J gave up 5 bases and V 6 bases, and 10 bases lay outside the gene matches. CDR3 in amino acids: CASSLTGGLANNEQFF. For the CDR3, the DNA is TGTGCCAGCAGCCTAACAGGGGGACTAGCGAACAATGAGCAGTTCTTC.

The gene calls are TRBV19 and TRBJ2-7, with TRBD2 identical over 11 bases. From germline, CDR1 is LNHDA and CDR2 SQIVND (reference sequence). The V and J ends lost 4 bases and 3 bases, in that order; junction bases with no gene match: 5. This CDR3 spans 15 amino acids. The CDR3 region is CASSTRLAGLYEQYF. The CDR3 DNA reads as TGTGCCAGTAGTACTAGACTAGCGGGACTCTACGAGCAGTACTTC.